This T cell receptor beta chain was captured in a study of cytomegalovirus exposure and HLA in healthy donors. Turning to the study itself: Genotyping of 430 or so donors showed that roughly 83% belonged to the Caucasian-associated ancestry cluster.

Comments on this clone: The antigen is unknown.

Sampled while nominally healthy, donors likely had unrecorded immune exposures. Notes on the study in general: Upon later analysis, TCR association rates were observed to vary by HLA locus, being highest for DRB1 and lowest for HLA-C. In an earlier analysis, most TCR beta V segments were productive about 87% or about 30% of the time.

Primers for the PCR totalled 60 Vbeta and 13 Jbeta. Assay: immunoSEQ multiplex PCR; the TCRdb copy retains only in-frame clones and omits some. Among about 180,000 clones listed, roughly 80% were seen once. This CDR3 region has 17 residues. Germline loops: CDR1 KGHSH, CDR2 LQKENI. V was clipped by 1 base and J by 4 bases; unmatched bases: 11. This TCR was sampled from a man aged 25-45 years in good health and CMV-seropositive. The V gene is TRBV18, the J gene TRBJ1-1; 8 bases line up with TRBD1. What was sequenced was PBMCs. The CDR3: CASSPRTGNPLSTEAFF. The CDR3 coding sequence is TGTGCCAGCTCACCACGGACAGGGAATCCCCTGAGCACTGAAGCTTTCTTT.